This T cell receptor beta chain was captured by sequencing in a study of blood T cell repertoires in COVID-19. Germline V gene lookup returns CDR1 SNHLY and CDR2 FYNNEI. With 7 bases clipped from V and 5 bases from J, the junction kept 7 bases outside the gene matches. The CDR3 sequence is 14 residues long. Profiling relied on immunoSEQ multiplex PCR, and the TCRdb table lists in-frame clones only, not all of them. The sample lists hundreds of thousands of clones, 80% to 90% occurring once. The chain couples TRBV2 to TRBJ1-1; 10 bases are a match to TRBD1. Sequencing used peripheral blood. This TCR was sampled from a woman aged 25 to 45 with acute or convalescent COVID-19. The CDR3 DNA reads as TGTGCCAGCACTCCGGGACAGGGGTTAACTGAAGCTTTCTTT. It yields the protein CASTPGQGLTEAFF. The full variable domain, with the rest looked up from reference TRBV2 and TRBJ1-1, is EPEVTQTPSHQVTQMGQEVILRCVPISNHLYFYWYRQILGQKVEFLVSFYNNEISEKSEIFDDQFSVERPDGSNFTLKIRSTKLEDSAMYFCASTPGQGLTEAFFGQGTRLTVV.